This T cell receptor (beta chain) was obtained from a study of blood T cell repertoires in COVID-19. Method: immunoSEQ multiplex PCR; TCRdb's copy keeps in-frame clones and lacks some. The table includes some 94,000 clones, 85% to 90% detected once. Germline V gene lookup returns CDR1 MDHEN and CDR2 SYDVKM. The CDR3 has 15 amino acids. V trimming: 5 bases; J trimming: 7 bases; junction bases outside the gene matches: 7. Notes on this clone: The sample contains more than one DNA sequence encoding this CDR3.

Sequenced material: peripheral blood. V is TRBV28 and J is TRBJ1-6, with 8 bases identical to TRBD1. The clonotype was recovered from a human donor in a cohort sampled during active COVID-19. CDR3 loop: CASSRTDRDNSPLHF. Here the CDR3 DNA reads TGTGCCAGCAGTAGGACGGACAGGGACAATTCACCCCTCCACTTT. Together with reference TRBV28 and TRBJ1-6, the CDR3 gives the full variable domain: DVKVTQSSRYLVKRTGEKVFLECVQDMDHENMFWYRQDPGLGLRLIYFSYDVKMKEKGDIPEGYSVSREKKERFSLILESASTNQTSMYLCASSRTDRDNSPLHFGNGTRLTVT.